These 26 T cell receptor beta chains were all obtained from the same sample, sequenced in a study of beta chain features in type 1 diabetes. Expressed TCRB transcripts were sequenced, since all the RNA that had been isolated was reverse transcribed. Measured with immunoSEQ multiplex PCR; TCRdb has only the in-frame clones, and not every one. Among roughly 250,000 clones listed, more than 65% were seen once. Source material: naive CD4+ T cells from blood. These receptor sequences come from a man aged 30 to 39 in good health.

The rearrangement joins TRBV15 to TRBJ2-5; D may be TRBD1 (6 bases). This CDR3 spans 15 amino acids. V was pared by 8 bases and J by 1 base, with 17 bases between. CDR1 and CDR2 from the germline V gene are LNHNV and YYDKDF (reference sequence). CDR3 sequence: CATGRGRRVQETQYF. As DNA, the CDR3 is TGTGCCACCGGAAGGGGGAGACGGGTCCAAGAGACCCAGTACTTC.

This clone was seen a few times. The chain employs TRBV4-3 and TRBJ2-2; D not resolved. The germline V gene encodes CDR1 LGHNA and CDR2 YSLEER. V was clipped by 4 bases and J by 5 bases, with 5 bases between them. This CDR3 is 12 amino acids long. The CDR3 loop reads CASSPQTGELFF. The CDR3 nucleotides read TGCGCCAGCAGCCCACAAACCGGGGAGCTGTTTTTT.

The genes are TRBV4-3 and TRBJ2-1; the D gene is possibly TRBD1 (5 bases). The germline CDR1 and CDR2 sequences are LGHNA and YSLEER. V was cut by 1 base and J by 7 bases, with 11 bases left in between. The CDR3 covers 14 residues. The CDR3, as DNA: TGCGCCAGCAGCCAAGGGGGCTGGTCAAATGAGCAGTTCTTC. Translating it yields CASSQGGWSNEQFF.

This chain uses TRBV9 with TRBJ2-3, with 7 bases matching TRBD2. J was trimmed by 1 base and V by 0 bases; bases with no gene match: 2. The germline gives CDR1 SGDLS, CDR2 YYNGEE. The CDR3 totals 15 residues. The CDR3 protein is CASSVVAGGTDTQYF. CDR3 nucleotide sequence: TGTGCCAGCAGCGTAGTTGCGGGAGGCACAGATACGCAGTATTTT.

The V and J genes are TRBV10-3 and TRBJ1-2; D perhaps matches TRBD1 (6 bases). The germline V gene has CDR1 ENHRY and CDR2 SYGVKD. V was cut by 10 bases and J by 7 bases, with 10 bases left in between. The CDR3 contains 10 residues. The CDR3 DNA follows: TGTGCCACCCGGACAGCTGGCTACACCTTC. This codes for CATRTAGYTF.

This clone was detected once. V gene TRBV19 combines with J gene TRBJ1-2; D may be TRBD1 (5 bases). V gave up 6 bases and J gave up 0 bases, with 14 bases separating them. Germline V gives CDR1 LNHDA, CDR2 SQIVND (reference sequence). The CDR3 totals 15 residues. CDR3 loop: CASSPPWGTNYGYTF. CDR3 coding DNA: TGTGCCAGTAGCCCCCCGTGGGGCACTAACTATGGCTACACCTTC. Filled out from reference TRBV19 and TRBJ1-2, the complete variable domain reads DGGITQSPKYLFRKEGQNVTLSCEQNLNHDAMYWYRQDPGQGLRLIYYSQIVNDFQKGDIAEGYSVSREKKESFPLTVTSAQKNPTAFYLCASSPPWGTNYGYTFGSGTRLTVV.

This clone was seen a few times. The rearrangement links TRBV5-1 to TRBJ2-1; D gene ambiguous. V lost 0 bases and J 2 bases, leaving 6 bases between the germline ends. Per the germline V gene, CDR1 is SGHRS and CDR2 is YFSETQ. This CDR3 is built from 14 residues. The CDR3 DNA sequence: TGCGCCAGCAGCTTGGCCGATACCTACAATGAGCAGTTCTTC. The encoded protein is CASSLADTYNEQFF.

The CDR3 bases are TGTGCCAGCAACGAGCCCTCCGGGGCCAACGTCCTGACTTTC. This codes for CASNEPSGANVLTF. The genes are TRBV28 and TRBJ2-6; D remains unclear. The CDR3 extends over 14 amino acids. Germline-derived CDR1 and CDR2 are MDHEN and SYDVKM. V was shortened by 7 bases and J by 4 bases, with 11 bases between the two germline ends.

This clone was seen more than once but under ten times. The gene calls are TRBV29-1 and TRBJ2-1; no firm D call. The CDR3 consists of 14 residues. CDR1 is SQVTM, CDR2 ANQGSEA, per germline. V dropped 4 bases and J dropped 4 bases, with 14 bases sitting between them. The CDR3 DNA follows: TGCAGCGTTGCACAGCGATATGTATACAATGAGCAGTTCTTC. Its protein is CSVAQRYVYNEQFF.

The chain links TRBV7-9 to TRBJ2-6; D is uncertain. In germline, CDR1 is SEHNR, CDR2 FQNEAQ (reference sequence). This CDR3 is built from 15 residues. V was clipped by 3 bases and J by 5 bases, with 11 bases between them. The CDR3 DNA is TGTGCCAGCAGCTTGAGCTTGGAGTGGGCCAACGTCCTGACTTTC. Residues: CASSLSLEWANVLTF.

The chain employs TRBV2 and TRBJ2-5, with 10 bases that match TRBD2. Unmatched junction bases numbered 7, after V lost 2 bases and J lost 4 bases. Germline V gene data show CDR1 as SNHLY and CDR2 as FYNNEI. The CDR3 sequence is 16 residues long. In DNA, the CDR3 is TGTGCCAGCAGTGAAAGCGCTAGCGGGAGTATAGAGACCCAGTACTTC. The encoded protein is CASSESASGSIETQYF.

The chain combines TRBV29-1 with TRBJ2-5, with TRBD2 matching 10 bases. The CDR3 spans 14 residues. The V and J ends lost 6 bases and 5 bases, in that order; junction bases with no gene match: 9. Germline CDR1 and CDR2: SQVTM and ANQGSEA. CDR3 sequence reads: CSVEQRGGKETQYF. CDR3 coding DNA: TGCAGCGTCGAACAGCGGGGGGGCAAGGAGACCCAGTACTTC.

The chain combines TRBV5-6 with TRBJ2-7, with no clear D. Trimming removed 4 bases from V and 0 bases from J, with 14 bases in between. The CDR3 covers 15 residues. Germline V lookup: CDR1 SGHDT, CDR2 YYEEEE. CDR3 sequence: CASSILAASSYEQYF. The CDR3 nucleotides are TGTGCCAGCAGCATACTTGCGGCTAGCTCCTACGAGCAGTACTTC.

The chain joins TRBV29-1 to TRBJ2-7; D gene uncertain. Deletions cut 5 bases from V and 5 bases from J, with 13 bases between. The CDR3 totals 12 residues. Per germline, CDR1 SQVTM and CDR2 ANQGSEA. The CDR3 protein is CSVQAPSHEQYF. For the CDR3, the DNA is TGCAGCGTTCAGGCCCCCAGTCACGAGCAGTACTTC.

The chain is built from TRBV21-1 and TRBJ2-1; the table names TRBD2, a call not compared with the DNA. TRBV21-1 is a listed pseudogene. The CDR3 contains 15 residues. The DNA for the CDR3 is TGTGCCAGCAGCAAGTATCGTAGCGTGCTTAATGAGCAGTTCTTC. Protein sequence: CASSKYRSVLNEQFF.

The V call is TRBV30, the J call TRBJ2-1; D gene ambiguous. Germline loops: CDR1 GTSNPN, CDR2 SVGIG (reference sequence). This CDR3 has 10 amino acids. The V end lost 4 bases, the J end lost 7 bases, and 5 bases lay between the germline ends. The DNA for the CDR3 is TGTGCCTGGATGAGGAATGAGCAGTTCTTC. It specifies CAWMRNEQFF.

This clone showed up just a few times. The chain recombines TRBV14 with TRBJ2-1, with D maybe TRBD2 (5 bases). V was clipped by 1 base and J by 2 bases, with 15 bases between them. Germline-derived CDR1 and CDR2 are SGHDN and FVKESK. The CDR3 is made up of 17 amino acids. The CDR3 protein is CASSQGSGMFPYNEQFF. CDR3 nucleotides: TGTGCCAGCAGCCAAGGATCGGGGATGTTCCCCTACAATGAGCAGTTCTTC.

The CDR3 nucleotides read TGTGCCAGCAGCTTAATTGGCGGGGGGACCCAAGAGACCCAGTACTTC. Protein product: CASSLIGGGTQETQYF. V gene TRBV7-2 combines with J gene TRBJ2-5; 8 nucleotides line up with TRBD2. This CDR3 contains 16 residues. J lost 1 base, V lost 2 bases, and 6 bases had no gene match. Germline V gene sequence: CDR1 SGHTA, CDR2 FQGNSA.

Note on this clone: A clone one base away is much larger, so this may be a read error. Other DNA sequences within the sample encode an identical CDR3. CDR3 sequence (DNA): TGTGCCAGCAGCTACTACAATGAGCAGTTCTTC. Encoded protein: CASSYYNEQFF. This sequence joins TRBV5-4 and TRBJ2-1; D is ambiguous. V dropped 3 bases and J dropped 3 bases, with 1 base sitting between them. The CDR3 consists of 11 residues. CDR1 and CDR2 (germline): SGHNT, YYREEE (reference sequence).

The V and J genes are TRBV29-1 and TRBJ1-1; D might be TRBD1 (5 bases). The germline V and J ends were trimmed by 4 bases and 1 base, with 16 bases remaining between them. Germline assignment: CDR1 SQVTM and CDR2 ANQGSEA. The CDR3 has 15 residues. Here the CDR3 DNA reads TGCAGCGTTGTCCGCCCGGGACGGCCGAACACTGAAGCTTTCTTT. Translation: CSVVRPGRPNTEAFF.

The chain is built from TRBV2 and TRBJ2-5, with 8 bases identical to TRBD2. This CDR3 is built from 16 residues. CDR1 and CDR2 (germline): SNHLY, FYNNEI. After removal of 6 bases from V and 2 bases from J, the junction contained 11 bases not matched to a gene. CDR3 loop: CASRGTRTSRQETQYF. Written as DNA, the CDR3 is TGTGCCAGCAGGGGCACGAGGACTAGCCGGCAAGAGACCCAGTACTTC.

CDR3 protein: CAWSLENEQFF. The CDR3 region has the DNA TGTGCCTGGAGTCTCGAAAATGAGCAGTTCTTC. V is TRBV30 and J is TRBJ2-1, with D uncertain. The V end lost 2 bases, the J end lost 7 bases, and 6 bases lay between the germline ends. CDR3 length: 11 amino acids. Germline values: CDR1 GTSNPN, CDR2 SVGIG (reference sequence).

V gene TRBV9 combines with J gene TRBJ2-1, with D possibly matching TRBD2 (5 bases). The germline CDR1 and CDR2 sequences are SGDLS and YYNGEE. The CDR3 is 12 residues long. V was clipped by 4 bases and J by 8 bases, with 10 bases between them. The CDR3 DNA reads TGTGCCAGCAGCCCCCGGGGAGATGAGCAGTTCTTC. Translated: CASSPRGDEQFF.

The rearrangement uses TRBV29-1 and TRBJ1-2, with TRBD1 identical over 7 bases. This CDR3 has 12 amino acids. Looked up from germline, CDR1 is SQVTM and CDR2 is ANQGSEA. With V trimmed by 8 bases and J by 4 bases, 7 bases remained unmatched. In nucleotides, the CDR3 is TGCAGCACCGGGGACAGTCCCTATGGCTACACCTTC. It yields the protein CSTGDSPYGYTF.

V usage is TRBV30 and J usage is TRBJ2-3; either TRBD1 or TRBD2 may fit D (5 bases each). Between the trimmed V and J ends, which lost 1 base and 2 bases, there was a span of 13 bases. The CDR3 runs 15 residues. CDR1 and CDR2 (germline): GTSNPN, SVGIG (reference sequence). The CDR3 loop is CAWSGYGTHTDTQYF. The DNA of the CDR3 is TGTGCCTGGAGTGGGTACGGGACCCACACAGATACGCAGTATTTT.

V usage is TRBV5-1 and J usage is TRBJ1-2, with D possibly being TRBD1 (5 bases). V was shortened by 0 bases and J by 2 bases, with 5 bases between the two germline ends. Germline assignment: CDR1 SGHRS and CDR2 YFSETQ. This CDR3 has 13 amino acids. The DNA for the CDR3 is TGCGCCAGCAGCTTGGGACAGAACTATGGCTACACCTTC. It is translated as CASSLGQNYGYTF.